This T cell receptor beta chain was recovered during a study of T cells in Graves' hyperthyroidism and ophthalmopathy. Ophthalmopathy cases met thresholds of Clinical Activity Score at least 3, NOSPECS grade at least 4 and duration under 3 months. V was clipped by 6 bases and J by 2 bases; unmatched bases: 12. The germline gives CDR1 DFQATT, CDR2 SNEGSKA (reference sequence). The CDR3 length is 16 residues. This clonotype was detected many times. Amplified TCR beta CDR3 regions came from RNA transcripts. The TCR CDR3 first-round RT-PCR relied on the HTBI primer set. One entry per CDR3 protein results from TCRdb running MiXCR on the multiplex PCR reads. The table shows 50,000 to 55,000 distinct CDR3 sequences, with roughly half occurring only once.

The receptor was isolated from a woman aged 45-60 years with Graves' ophthalmopathy. The sample was blood. The chain couples TRBV20-1 to TRBJ2-5, with 10 bases matching TRBD2. The CDR3 is CSATAQRGGWQETQYF. The CDR3 coding sequence is TGCAGTGCCACGGCCCAGCGGGGGGGGTGGCAAGAGACCCAGTACTTC.